This T cell receptor beta chain came from a study of blood T cells in healthy people across ages. For the second PCR, which ran for about 7 to 12 cycles, a sample-barcoded 5' primer and a J-beta primer mix were used. Every cDNA molecule carried a tag from a template-switch adaptor bearing 12 random nucleotides. Via MiXCR, TCRdb re-called the 5' RACE reads, giving one row per CDR3 protein. The repertoire holds over 1,500,000 distinct CDR3 sequences, with just under 50% as singletons. This clonotype was found a few times. The CDR3 consists of 14 residues. Germline-derived CDR1 and CDR2 are SGHRS and YFSETQ.

The chain uses TRBV5-1 and TRBJ2-5; no clear D. TRBJ2-7 explains the end of the DNA better; the J call may be wrong. This receptor was taken from a middle-aged woman in good health. Sequenced material: blood. This CDR3 reads CASSLGGVFYEQYF. The CDR3 region has the DNA TGCGCCAGCAGCTTGGGAGGAGTCTTCTACGAGCAGTACTTC.